One sample yielded the 18 T cell receptor beta chains listed below, sequenced in a study of radiotherapy plus CTLA-4 blockade in lung cancer. The protocol was immunoSEQ multiplex PCR, while the TCRdb copy is restricted to in-frame clones and leaves out a portion. The sample yields approximately 28,000 clones, roughly 71% seen once. This material consisted of peripheral blood, taken from a patient treated with radiotherapy plus ipilimumab. All receptors come from a human donor with non-small cell lung cancer that progressed on radiotherapy plus ipilimumab.

The chain recombines TRBV27 with TRBJ2-5; 8 positions match TRBD2. Germline V gene lookup returns CDR1 MNHEY and CDR2 SMNVEV (reference sequence). V dropped 3 bases and J dropped 4; count of bases not matched to a gene: 4. This CDR3 is built from 14 residues. The CDR3 DNA follows: TGTGCCAGCAGTTTGGGACTAGGGACAGAGACCCAGTACTTC. Protein sequence: CASSLGLGTETQYF.

The chain couples TRBV9 to TRBJ2-7, with 11 nucleotides matching TRBD1. In germline, CDR1 is SGDLS, CDR2 YYNGEE. CDR3 size: 14 residues. The trim removed 3 bases at V and 3 bases at J, leaving 2 bases unmatched. CDR3 in amino acids: CASSEGTGGYEQYF. For the CDR3, the DNA is TGTGCCAGCAGCGAAGGGACAGGGGGCTACGAGCAGTACTTC. The full variable domain, with the rest looked up from reference TRBV9 and TRBJ2-7, is DSGVTQTPKHLITATGQRVTLRCSPRSGDLSVYWYQQSLDQGLQFLIQYYNGEERAKGNILERFSAQQFPDLHSELNLSSLELGDSALYFCASSEGTGGYEQYFGPGTRLTVT.

This sequence joins TRBV10-3 and TRBJ2-2, with a possible D match to TRBD2 (5 bases). Trimming cost V 0 bases and J 6 bases, with 14 bases left between them. The CDR3 has 16 amino acids. The germline gives CDR1 ENHRY, CDR2 SYGVKD. The CDR3 region is CAISESRGLYAGELFF. As DNA, the CDR3 is TGTGCCATCAGTGAGTCGCGAGGGCTATATGCCGGGGAGCTGTTTTTT.

V usage is TRBV19 and J usage is TRBJ1-1; the D gene is possibly TRBD1 (6 bases). V shed 1 base and J shed 4 bases, with 19 bases lying between them. The CDR3 covers 17 residues. Per germline, CDR1 LNHDA and CDR2 SQIVND (reference sequence). CDR3 DNA: TGTGCCAGTAGTATAGGGGGACACACAGGGTCGGGCACTGAAGCTTTCTTT. This sequence encodes CASSIGGHTGSGTEAFF.

This chain connects TRBV5-5 to TRBJ2-7; TRBD2 is a possible D gene (5 bases). V was pared by 2 bases and J by 7 bases, with 13 bases between. The CDR3 covers 13 residues. Germline V lookup: CDR1 SGHKS, CDR2 YYEKEE (reference sequence). The CDR3 DNA reads as TGTGCCAGCAGCTTTGGGCTCGGAGGAGAGCAGTACTTC. Its translation: CASSFGLGGEQYF.

The chain carries TRBV5-1 and TRBJ2-3; 16 nucleotides line up with TRBD2. The V and J ends lost 4 bases and 6 bases, in that order; junction bases with no gene match: 2. The CDR3 length is 15 residues. Per germline, CDR1 SGHRS and CDR2 YFSETQ. CDR3 loop: CASSPGLAGGDTQYF. CDR3 DNA: TGCGCCAGCAGCCCGGGACTAGCGGGAGGGGATACGCAGTATTTT.

In this sample, this clone turned up once. The chain links TRBV30 to TRBJ1-2, with a weak D call TRBD1 (5 bases). Trimming cost V 0 bases and J 6 bases, with 11 bases left between them. This CDR3 has 13 amino acids. Germline V gene lookup returns CDR1 GTSNPN and CDR2 SVGIG (reference sequence). The CDR3 nucleotides are TGTGCCTGGAGTGTACATGGGACCAATGGCTACACCTTC. Translated: CAWSVHGTNGYTF.

The chain combines TRBV5-3 with TRBJ1-5; 8 positions match TRBD1. TRBV5-3 carries the ORF label, with uncertain function. With 5 bases clipped from V and 0 bases from J, the junction kept 13 bases outside the gene matches. The CDR3 is 18 amino acids. In DNA form, the CDR3 reads TGTGCCAGAAGGATGGGTCGGGACAGGTCGAATAGCAATCAGCCCCAGCATTTT. Amino acids: CARRMGRDRSNSNQPQHF.

The chain joins TRBV30 to TRBJ2-2, with D unclear. V was pared by 4 bases and J by 1 base, with 4 bases between. The CDR3 totals 12 residues. Germline V gives CDR1 GTSNPN, CDR2 SVGIG (reference sequence). In DNA, the CDR3 is TGTGCCTGGACGGGGAACACCGGGGAGCTGTTTTTT. Amino acids: CAWTGNTGELFF.

V usage is TRBV27 and J usage is TRBJ2-5, with a weak D call TRBD2 (5 bases). The length of the CDR3 is 16 residues. Germline V gives CDR1 MNHEY, CDR2 SMNVEV (reference sequence). The ends were cut back, 3 bases at V and 5 bases at J, with 19 bases in the middle. The CDR3: CASSFARGTSEETQYF. CDR3 nucleotides: TGTGCCAGCAGTTTTGCCCGGGGAACCTCCGAGGAGACCCAGTACTTC.

This clone appeared a single time. The J gene is TRBJ2-1, the V gene TRBV14; D gene ambiguous. This CDR3 contains 14 residues. CDR1 and CDR2 from the germline V gene are SGHDN and FVKESK. Trimming cost V 4 bases and J 0 bases, with 7 bases left between them. The chain's CDR3 is CASSRRVSYNEQFF. The CDR3 coding sequence is TGTGCCAGCAGCCGAAGGGTCTCCTACAATGAGCAGTTCTTC.

The J gene is TRBJ1-5, the V gene TRBV18; TRBD1 matches at 9 bases. In germline, CDR1 is KGHSH, CDR2 LQKENI. This CDR3 comprises 17 residues. V was pared by 4 bases and J by 1 base, with 8 bases of the junction left unmatched. CDR3 residues: CASSLPGTGTSNQPQHF. Written as DNA, the CDR3 is TGTGCCAGCTCACTCCCCGGGACAGGGACCAGCAATCAGCCCCAGCATTTT.

This clone was seen a few times. This chain joins TRBV6-5 and TRBJ2-4, with D perhaps matching TRBD1 (7 bases). The V end was cut by 6 bases, the J end by 3 bases, with 12 bases between. In germline, CDR1 is MNHEY, CDR2 SVGAGI. This CDR3 comprises 14 residues. This CDR3 reads CASSPRGDKNIQYF. As DNA, the CDR3 is TGTGCCAGCAGCCCCAGGGGGGACAAAAACATTCAGTACTTC.

The chain joins TRBV28 to TRBJ1-6, with D possibly being TRBD1 (6 bases). With 6 bases removed from V and 0 bases from J, the gap between germline ends came to 15 bases. Germline lookup yields CDR1 MDHEN and CDR2 SYDVKM. This CDR3 has 17 amino acids. The CDR3 bases are TGTGCCAGCAGCCCACCCCAGGGGACCTCCTATAATTCACCCCTCCACTTT. It yields the protein CASSPPQGTSYNSPLHF.

The chain links TRBV4-3 to TRBJ1-6; D gene unclear. The germline V and J ends were trimmed by 4 bases and 5 bases, with 12 bases remaining between them. Germline V gives CDR1 LGHNA, CDR2 YSLEER. The CDR3 consists of 15 residues. Here the CDR3 reads CASSRLWADNSPLHF. CDR3 bases: TGCGCCAGCAGCCGCCTATGGGCGGATAATTCACCCCTCCACTTT.

This clone was picked up a small number of times. This chain connects TRBV5-1 to TRBJ2-7, with 8 bases fitting TRBD2. Germline trimming cut 5 bases from V and 3 bases from J; bases unmatched to any gene: 10. Germline lookup yields CDR1 SGHRS and CDR2 YFSETQ. This CDR3 is 15 amino acids long. The CDR3 protein is CASSPSGGAVYEQYF. CDR3 nucleotides: TGCGCCAGCAGTCCCTCGGGGGGGGCGGTCTACGAGCAGTACTTC.

The V call is TRBV28, the J call TRBJ2-3; TRBD1 matches 10 bases. J lost 3 bases, V lost 6 bases, and 6 bases had no gene match. The CDR3 is 15 residues long. Germline V gene data show CDR1 as MDHEN and CDR2 as SYDVKM. The CDR3: CASRWTGGLTDTQYF. The CDR3 coding sequence is TGTGCCAGCAGGTGGACAGGGGGATTAACAGATACGCAGTATTTT.

The V gene is TRBV30, the J gene TRBJ1-2; D unresolved. V shed 2 bases and J shed 8 bases, with 12 bases lying between them. Germline V CDR1 and CDR2: GTSNPN, SVGIG (reference sequence). The CDR3 length is 12 residues. This CDR3 reads CAWSPLLRGYTF. The CDR3 DNA reads as TGTGCCTGGAGTCCTCTCCTCAGGGGCTACACCTTC.